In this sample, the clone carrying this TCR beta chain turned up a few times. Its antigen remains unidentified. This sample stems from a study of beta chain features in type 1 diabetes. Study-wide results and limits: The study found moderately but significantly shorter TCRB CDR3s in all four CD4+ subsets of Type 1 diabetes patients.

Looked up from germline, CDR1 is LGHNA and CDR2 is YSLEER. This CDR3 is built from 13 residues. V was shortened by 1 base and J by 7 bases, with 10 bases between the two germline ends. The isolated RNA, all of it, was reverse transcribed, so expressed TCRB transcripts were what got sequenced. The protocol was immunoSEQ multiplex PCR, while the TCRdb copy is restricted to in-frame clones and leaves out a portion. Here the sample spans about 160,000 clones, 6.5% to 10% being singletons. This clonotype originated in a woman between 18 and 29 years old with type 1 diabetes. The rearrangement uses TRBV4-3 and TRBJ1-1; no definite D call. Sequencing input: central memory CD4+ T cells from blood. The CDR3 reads CASSQVLYGEAFF. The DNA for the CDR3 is TGCGCCAGCAGCCAAGTCCTATACGGTGAAGCTTTCTTT.